Below are 28 T cell receptor beta chains sequenced from a single sample in a study of CD8 T cells in ankylosing spondylitis (dated by TCRdb to the late 2010s). Library creation used 5' RACE. The data were produced on an Illumina HiSeq 2500. The public reads were reprocessed in TCRdb via fastp at Q25 and MiXCR, keeping in-frame beta chains. Under each unique CDR3 protein, matching rows form one entry showing the most common genes and DNA. Here the sample has approximately 46,000 distinct CDR3 sequences; 11% occur a single time. The top ten clones comprise 1.2% to 1.5% of the sample. The specimen sequenced was blood, either unsorted or a sorted T cell fraction (not recorded which). These receptors all stem from a male donor with ankylosing spondylitis or in good health (not recorded which).

V gene TRBV5-1 combines with J gene TRBJ2-1; no clear D. V lost 0 bases to trimming and J lost 6 bases, with 10 bases between them. From germline, CDR1 is SGHRS and CDR2 YFSETQ. The CDR3 length is 14 residues. The CDR3 sequence: CASSLGNSPNEQFF. CDR3 sequence (DNA): TGCGCCAGCAGCTTGGGGAATTCCCCCAATGAGCAGTTCTTC. Based on the CDR3 plus reference TRBV5-1 and TRBJ2-1, the full variable domain is KAGVTQTPRYLIKTRGQQVTLSCSPISGHRSVSWYQQTPGQGLQFLFEYFSETQRNKGNFPGRFSGRQFSNSRSEMNVSTLELGDSALYLCASSLGNSPNEQFFGPGTRLTVL.

The sample holds a few counts of this clonotype. The chain joins TRBV7-2 to TRBJ2-5; D is unclear. This CDR3 spans 14 amino acids. Germline CDR1 is SGHTA and CDR2 is FQGNSA. V lost 0 bases and J 0 bases, leaving 5 bases between the germline ends. CDR3 DNA: TGTGCCAGCAGCTTAGCTGCGTACCAAGAGACCCAGTACTTC. Amino acid sequence: CASSLAAYQETQYF.

At least ten counts were recorded for this clonotype. This chain joins TRBV29-1 and TRBJ1-5; the D is unclear. The CDR3 contains 14 residues. The V gene lost 7 bases and the J gene lost 2 bases, with 15 bases spanning the gap. CDR1 is SQVTM, CDR2 ANQGSEA, per germline. The CDR3 spells CSAAVGGGNQPQHF. CDR3 DNA: TGCAGCGCCGCGGTGGGAGGAGGCAATCAGCCCCAGCATTTT.

This clonotype was picked up many times. V usage is TRBV3-1 and J usage is TRBJ1-2; D remains ambiguous. Germline CDR1 and CDR2: LGHDT and YNNKEL (reference sequence). The CDR3 sequence is 14 residues long. With 4 bases removed from V and 0 bases from J, the gap between germline ends came to 9 bases. CDR3 residues: CASSPSGPNYGYTF. As DNA, the CDR3 is TGTGCCAGCAGCCCTTCTGGGCCTAACTATGGCTACACCTTC.

The sample holds many counts of this clonotype. The V gene is TRBV5-1, the J gene TRBJ1-1; no clear D gene. The CDR3 length is 14 residues. V was trimmed by 4 bases and J by 1 base, leaving 11 bases between them. CDR1 SGHRS and CDR2 YFSETQ come from the germline V gene. The CDR3 bases are TGCGCCAGCAGCGCGACCCGACAGAACACTGAAGCTTTCTTT. It is translated as CASSATRQNTEAFF.

Notes on this clonotype: This sequence may be a read error, since a much larger clone differs from it by one base. The chain is built from TRBV12-3 or TRBV12-4 and TRBJ1-2, with a weak D call TRBD1 (5 bases). This CDR3 region has 16 residues. The V and J ends lost 5 bases and 5 bases respectively, with 21 bases between them. CDR3 residues: CASSPHTDSGGYGYTF. CDR3 nucleotides: TGTGCCAGCAGTCCCCATACCGACAGCGGTGGTTATGGCTACACCTTC.

This clonotype has more than one count but fewer than ten. No conserved phenylalanine or tryptophan is present at the end of the CDR3, so a read error is the likely explanation. V gene TRBV2 combines with J gene TRBJ1-1; TRBD1 matches at 9 bases. The CDR3 is 15 amino acids. The junction had 9 bases not matched to a gene; V was cut back by 7 bases and J by 3 bases. Germline V lookup: CDR1 SNHLY, CDR2 FYNNEI. The CDR3 is CASTRTTGGHTEAFL. In nucleotides, the CDR3 is TGTGCCAGCACCCGAACGACAGGGGGGCACACTGAAGCTTTCTTA.

This clonotype was recorded a few times. The gene calls are TRBV12-5 and TRBJ2-3; D is uncertain. The germline V gene has CDR1 LGHNT and CDR2 FRNRAP. This CDR3 is built from 14 residues. The V gene lost 0 bases and the J gene lost 3 bases, with 7 bases spanning the gap. CDR3 in amino acids: CASGLVRQTDTQYF. CDR3 nucleotides: TGTGCTAGTGGTTTGGTACGGCAGACAGATACGCAGTATTTT.

In its sample, this clonotype was seen many times. The J gene is TRBJ1-1, the V gene TRBV7-9; no clear D. Germline lookup yields CDR1 SEHNR and CDR2 FQNEAQ (reference sequence). V was pared by 1 base and J by 2 bases, with 5 bases between. CDR3 length: 13 residues. As DNA, the CDR3 is TGTGCCAGCAGCTTAGAGGCCAACACTGAAGCTTTCTTT. Its protein is CASSLEANTEAFF. Variable domain in full (rest from reference TRBV7-9 and TRBJ1-1): DTGVSQNPRHKITKRGQNVTFRCDPISEHNRLYWYRQTLGQGPEFLTYFQNEAQLEKSRLLSDRFSAERPKGSFSTLEIQRTEQGDSAMYLCASSLEANTEAFFGQGTRLTVV.

This clonotype was counted a few times. The rearrangement uses TRBV7-9 and TRBJ1-1; D is unclear. Germline CDR1 reads SEHNR; CDR2 reads FQNEAQ (reference sequence). Trimming cost V 4 bases and J 4 bases, with 7 bases left between them. The CDR3 has 12 residues. CDR3 sequence reads: CASSSEGTEAFF. The CDR3 region has the DNA TGTGCCAGCAGCTCCGAGGGCACTGAAGCTTTCTTT.

This clonotype was picked up many times. The genes are TRBV5-1 and TRBJ2-2; 8 nucleotides align to TRBD1. After removal of 3 bases from V and 5 bases from J, the junction contained 9 bases not matched to a gene. Looked up from germline, CDR1 is SGHRS and CDR2 is YFSETQ. This CDR3 has 16 residues. The CDR3 nucleotides read TGCGCCAGCAGCTCATACAGGGGGTATTCGACCGGGGAGCTGTTTTTT. This gives the protein CASSSYRGYSTGELFF.

This clonotype was counted ten times or more. The chain uses TRBV6-5 and TRBJ2-5, with TRBD1 as a possible D gene (5 bases). V dropped 4 bases and J dropped 5 bases, with 17 bases sitting between them. CDR3 size: 15 residues. Germline loops: CDR1 MNHEY, CDR2 SVGAGI. The CDR3 here is CASSFFLGVSETQYF. The CDR3 coding sequence is TGTGCCAGCAGTTTCTTCCTAGGGGTTTCGGAGACCCAGTACTTC.

V usage is TRBV5-6 and J usage is TRBJ2-4, with a tentative D call TRBD1 (5 bases). This CDR3 spans 14 amino acids. V was cut by 2 bases and J by 9 bases, with 15 bases left in between. CDR1 and CDR2 from the germline V gene are SGHDT and YYEEEE. The chain's CDR3 is CASSLDAGSSIQYF. The CDR3 DNA reads as TGTGCCAGCAGCTTAGACGCAGGGTCAAGCATTCAGTACTTC.

The sample holds many counts of this clonotype. The CDR3 DNA is TGCAGCGTTGGAAGTCGACTAGCACGGCCCTACGAGCAGTACTTC. Protein product: CSVGSRLARPYEQYF. The chain recombines TRBV29-1 with TRBJ2-7, with 7 bases that match TRBD2. V trimming: 4 bases; J trimming: 2 bases; junction bases outside the gene matches: 11. The germline V gene encodes CDR1 SQVTM and CDR2 ANQGSEA. The CDR3 is made up of 15 amino acids.

For the CDR3, the DNA is TGTGCCCAGGGGGGACAGGGGAGTTATGAAAAACTGTTTTTT. As protein: CAQGGQGSYEKLFF. J is TRBJ1-4 and V is TRBV30; 10 bases map to TRBD1. The CDR3 sequence is 14 residues long. Germline assignment: CDR1 GTSNPN and CDR2 SVGIG (reference sequence). V shed 8 bases and J 6 bases; nucleotides not matched to a gene: 9.

This clonotype was seen more than once but under ten times. The chain couples TRBV7-9 to TRBJ2-7; 7 bases align to TRBD2. V lost 10 bases to trimming and J lost 5 bases; unmatched junction nucleotides: 11. CDR1 and CDR2 from the germline V gene are SEHNR and FQNEAQ (reference sequence). The CDR3 loop spans 13 amino acids. The CDR3: CAIAQAGMNEQYF. As DNA, the CDR3 is TGTGCCATCGCACAAGCGGGGATGAACGAGCAGTACTTC.

This clonotype was found many times. The chain's CDR3 is CASSFRGDEQFF. The DNA of the CDR3 is TGTGCCAGCAGTTTTCGAGGGGATGAGCAGTTCTTC. The rearrangement joins TRBV27 to TRBJ2-1, with D possibly being TRBD1 or TRBD2 (5 bases each). The germline V and J ends were trimmed by 3 bases and 8 bases, with 8 bases remaining between them. The CDR3 length is 12 residues. Germline lookup yields CDR1 MNHEY and CDR2 SMNVEV (reference sequence).

This clonotype was counted only a few times. The CDR3 loop is CAWSPIGGYGYTF. In DNA form, the CDR3 reads TGTGCCTGGAGTCCCATCGGAGGGTATGGCTACACCTTC. This rearrangement joins TRBV30 to TRBJ1-2; D call uncertain. Germline-derived CDR1 and CDR2 are GTSNPN and SVGIG (reference sequence). The CDR3 consists of 13 residues. V dropped 2 bases and J dropped 5 bases, with 12 bases sitting between them.

This clonotype occurred many times. The rearrangement joins TRBV6-5 to TRBJ2-2; D perhaps matches TRBD1 (5 bases). The length of the CDR3 is 16 residues. V lost 0 bases, J lost 4 bases, and 12 bases lay in between. The germline V gene has CDR1 MNHEY and CDR2 SVGAGI. The CDR3 loop reads CASSYSPRAGTGELFF. CDR3 sequence (DNA): TGTGCCAGCAGTTACTCCCCCAGGGCTGGCACCGGGGAGCTGTTTTTT.

In its sample, this clonotype was seen a few times. V and J are TRBV28 and TRBJ2-1; 7 bases agree with TRBD2. V lost 6 bases, J lost 1 base, and 9 bases stayed unmatched. This CDR3 has 16 residues. Germline assignment: CDR1 MDHEN and CDR2 SYDVKM. This CDR3 reads CASSQFSGVSYNEQFF. The CDR3 region has the DNA TGTGCCAGCAGCCAATTCAGCGGGGTATCCTACAATGAGCAGTTCTTC.

The chain uses TRBV29-1 and TRBJ1-1; D not resolved. The germline V gene encodes CDR1 SQVTM and CDR2 ANQGSEA. This CDR3 spans 14 amino acids. Trimming shortened V by 5 bases and J by 5 bases, and 18 bases separated the two germline ends. The CDR3 DNA reads TGCAGCGTTAGGGCCGCACAGAAGGATACTGAAGCTTTCTTT. Its translation is CSVRAAQKDTEAFF.

This clonotype was seen ten or more times. V usage is TRBV5-8 and J usage is TRBJ1-5; D unclear. V lost 4 bases to trimming and J lost 0 bases, with 11 bases between them. Germline CDR1 is SGHTS and CDR2 is YDEGEE. The CDR3 extends over 15 amino acids. This CDR3 reads CASSLRIYSNQPQHF. As DNA, the CDR3 is TGTGCCAGCAGCCTAAGGATCTATAGCAATCAGCCCCAGCATTTT.

This clonotype has only a few counts. The rearrangement uses TRBV19 and TRBJ1-1, with 7 bases matching TRBD1. CDR1 is LNHDA, CDR2 SQIVND, per germline (reference sequence). The CDR3 has 14 amino acids. The ends lost 4 bases at V and 4 bases at J; junction bases unmatched: 6. CDR3 DNA sequence: TGTGCCAGTAGTACAGGGGGGGGGAGCACTGAAGCTTTCTTT. Translation: CASSTGGGSTEAFF.

In its sample, this clonotype was seen many times. The chain uses TRBV3-1 and TRBJ2-2; D is unresolved. The V gene's germline CDR1 is LGHDT and CDR2 YNNKEL (reference sequence). Trimming cost V 3 bases and J 5 bases, with 4 bases left between them. The CDR3 extends over 12 amino acids. The CDR3 protein is CASSQGTGELFF. The CDR3 nucleotides read TGTGCCAGCAGCCAGGGGACCGGGGAGCTGTTTTTT.

This clonotype has at least ten counts. The gene calls are TRBV5-1 and TRBJ1-1; maybe TRBD1 (5 bases). Germline-derived CDR1 and CDR2 are SGHRS and YFSETQ. V lost 6 bases and J 0 bases, leaving 12 bases between the germline ends. The CDR3 is 14 residues long. DNA for the CDR3: TGCGCCAGCAAGTCAGACAGCATGAACACTGAAGCTTTCTTT. This translates into CASKSDSMNTEAFF.

Ten or more counts support this clonotype. The chain is built from TRBV4-2 and TRBJ1-2; D remains unclear. CDR1 LGHNA and CDR2 YNFKEQ come from the germline V gene. V gave up 1 base and J gave up 8 bases, with 17 bases separating them. The CDR3 loop spans 15 amino acids. The CDR3 loop reads CASSQGSANARGYTF. CDR3 sequence (DNA): TGTGCCAGCAGCCAAGGGAGCGCTAACGCTAGGGGCTACACCTTC.

This clonotype has at least ten counts. The rearrangement links TRBV5-1 to TRBJ2-5; D might be TRBD1 (5 bases). The CDR3 sequence is 13 residues long. The V gene's germline CDR1 is SGHRS and CDR2 YFSETQ. V lost 3 bases and J lost 2, with 8 bases in between. This CDR3 reads CASSSNRQETQYF. DNA for the CDR3: TGCGCCAGCAGCTCCAACAGGCAAGAGACCCAGTACTTC.

The J gene is TRBJ1-4, the V gene TRBV5-1; the D is unclear. The V end was cut by 0 bases, the J end by 2 bases, with 11 bases between. CDR3 length: 16 residues. Germline CDR1 and CDR2: SGHRS and YFSETQ. DNA for the CDR3: TGCGCCAGCAGCTTGGGTCCAGACCTCACTAATGAAAAACTGTTTTTT. It codes for CASSLGPDLTNEKLFF. Using reference TRBV5-1 and TRBJ1-4 for the parts outside the CDR3, the full variable domain is KAGVTQTPRYLIKTRGQQVTLSCSPISGHRSVSWYQQTPGQGLQFLFEYFSETQRNKGNFPGRFSGRQFSNSRSEMNVSTLELGDSALYLCASSLGPDLTNEKLFFGSGTQLSVL.